The rows below give T cell receptor beta chains drawn from one sample of a study of T cell repertoires in cytomegalovirus infection. MiXCR, applied by TCRdb to the reads, yields one record per CDR3 protein. The repertoire holds under 200,000 distinct CDR3 sequences, with 17% as singletons. Sequenced material: CD8+ T cells from PBMCs. Every receptor here comes from a human donor in good health (CMV status not recorded). Some clones in this sample may be carry-over from other donors' samples. Both conserved end residues are part of each CDR3. The D gene is left open where the match is weak. Size is omitted from some rows. Given values are once, few, many or a class for expanded clones.

j_call clone_size v_call d_call cdr3_aa cdr3_nt
TRBJ2-1 few TRBV12-3/TRBV12-4 - CASSIDRLEQFF TGTGCCAGCAGTATAGATAGACTTGAGCAGTTCTTC
TRBJ2-1 once TRBV29-1 - CSVEDGGPSNEQFF TGCAGCGTTGAAGATGGGGGACCCTCCAATGAGCAGTTCTTC
TRBJ2-7 - TRBV28 - CASKVSDSFSDLSYEQYF TGTGCCAGCAAGGTCTCGGACAGCTTCTCAGACTTATCCTACGAGCAGTACTTC
TRBJ2-7 few TRBV6-2/TRBV6-3 TRBD2 CASSLKLAGGIHEQYF TGTGCCAGCAGTTTGAAACTAGCGGGAGGGATACACGAGCAGTACTTC
TRBJ2-7 - TRBV11-2 TRBD2 CASTSGLAGGAYEQYF TGTGCCAGCACTTCGGGACTAGCGGGAGGGGCCTACGAGCAGTACTTC
TRBJ2-1 few TRBV6-2/TRBV6-3 TRBD1 CASSRQGENEQFF TGTGCCAGCAGTCGACAGGGAGAGAATGAGCAGTTCTTC
TRBJ2-3 few TRBV2 TRBD1 CASSYRGPTDTQYF TGTGCCAGCAGCTACAGGGGGCCCACAGATACGCAGTATTTT
TRBJ2-3 - TRBV7-9 - CASSLPAGGTDTQYF TGTGCCAGCAGCCTTCCGGCCGGAGGGACAGATACGCAGTATTTT
TRBJ2-1 - TRBV28 - CASSQDLFYNEQFF TGTGCCAGCAGTCAGGATCTGTTCTACAATGAGCAGTTCTTC
TRBJ1-4 few TRBV20-1 TRBD1 CSARGGYRGQESNEKLFF TGCAGTGCTAGAGGGGGGTACAGGGGGCAAGAATCGAATGAAAAACTGTTTTTT
TRBJ2-7 - TRBV29-1 TRBD2 CSVESGGDYEQYF TGCAGCGTTGAATCCGGGGGGGATTACGAGCAGTACTTC
TRBJ1-2 few TRBV7-9 TRBD1 CASSWQQGTNYGYTF TGTGCCAGCAGCTGGCAACAGGGGACTAACTATGGCTACACCTTC
TRBJ1-5 - TRBV7-9 - CASSSTGSSNQPQHF TGTGCCAGCAGCTCTACGGGGTCCAGCAATCAGCCCCAGCATTTT